A selection of T cell receptor beta chains follows, all from one sample in a study of blood T cell repertoires in COVID-19. Assay used: immunoSEQ multiplex PCR; TCRdb lists only in-frame clones, some missing. Altogether about 120,000 clones are present, under 90% being singletons, with the ten largest covering under 5%. The sequenced sample consisted of peripheral blood. The receptors originated from a man aged 55 to 70 with acute or convalescent COVID-19. Each CDR3 is given with its conserved first and last residue. A D gene is named only where the DNA matches it firmly. Part of the rows lack a size; the others show once, few, many or a class for expanded clones.

D gene,V gene,clone size,J gene,CDR3 protein,CDR3 DNA
.,TRBV7-9,.,TRBJ2-5,CASSTGLGAETQYF,TGTGCCAGCAGCACTGGACTGGGGGCAGAGACCCAGTACTTC
.,TRBV7-8,.,TRBJ1-6,CASSPQGRQTNSPLHF,TGTGCCAGCAGCCCCCAGGGGCGCCAAACGAATTCACCCCTCCACTTT
.,TRBV11-2,.,TRBJ2-4,CASSFDLEGAKNIQYF,TGTGCCAGCAGCTTCGACCTCGAGGGAGCCAAAAACATTCAGTACTTC
TRBD2,TRBV7-7,.,TRBJ2-1,CASSLSGSGTSLHEQFF,TGTGCTAGCAGCTTATCCGGCTCCGGGACTAGTCTACATGAGCAGTTCTTC
TRBD2,TRBV5-1,.,TRBJ2-7,CASSLAERGTYEQYF,TGCGCCAGCAGCTTGGCTGAGCGGGGGACCTACGAGCAGTACTTC
TRBD1,TRBV29-1,.,TRBJ2-7,CSVVPQGATYEQYF,TGCAGCGTAGTGCCGCAGGGGGCAACCTACGAGCAGTACTTC
TRBD1,TRBV10-3,.,TRBJ1-5,CAISEGDRGGQPQHF,TGTGCCATCAGTGAGGGGGACAGGGGAGGTCAGCCCCAGCATTTT
.,TRBV4-1,.,TRBJ2-5,CASSQGPVQETQYF,TGCGCCAGCAGCCAAGGGCCAGTTCAAGAGACCCAGTACTTC
.,TRBV28,once,TRBJ1-2,CASSPPDREYGYTF,TGTGCCAGCAGTCCCCCGGACAGAGAGTATGGCTACACCTTC
.,TRBV5-1,.,TRBJ1-1,CASSFVGGHTEAFF,TGCGCCAGCAGTTTTGTAGGGGGACACACGGAAGCTTTCTTT
.,TRBV9,.,TRBJ2-2,CASSEKWVGHGELFF,TGTGCCAGCAGCGAAAAGTGGGTGGGACACGGGGAGCTGTTTTTT
TRBD1,TRBV28,few,TRBJ2-7,CASSLLTGDSYEQYF,TGTGCCAGCAGTTTACTGACAGGGGACTCCTACGAGCAGTACTTC
.,TRBV21-1,.,TRBJ1-2,CASSIHRGRGYTF,TGTGCCAGCAGCATACACAGGGGGAGGGGCTACACCTTC
TRBD2,TRBV5-1,.,TRBJ2-5,CASSRGTSGRETQYF,TGCGCCAGCAGCCGAGGGACTAGCGGGAGAGAGACCCAGTACTTC
.,TRBV29-1,.,TRBJ2-1,CSAKDTEQFF,TGCAGCGCCAAGGACACTGAGCAGTTCTTC
.,TRBV30,.,TRBJ2-2,CAWSDGRHTGELFF,TGTGCCTGGAGTGACGGGAGACACACCGGGGAGCTGTTTTTT
TRBD1,TRBV12-3/TRBV12-4,.,TRBJ2-7,CASSWDRDYEQYF,TGTGCCAGCAGCTGGGACAGGGATTACGAGCAGTACTTC
.,TRBV11-2,.,TRBJ2-2,CASSSLAVNTGELFF,TGTGCCAGCAGCTCGTTAGCGGTAAACACCGGGGAGCTGTTTTTT
TRBD2,TRBV7-2,.,TRBJ2-7,CASSLEAGDQYEQYF,TGTGCCAGCAGCTTAGAGGCGGGAGACCAATACGAGCAGTACTTC
.,TRBV12-3/TRBV12-4,.,TRBJ2-3,CASSLGEDTQYF,TGTGCCAGCAGTCTAGGAGAAGATACGCAGTATTTT
.,TRBV5-4,.,TRBJ2-1,CASSSPPDNEQFF,TGTGCCAGCAGCTCCCCTCCTGACAATGAGCAGTTCTTC
TRBD1,TRBV5-1,.,TRBJ1-6,CASSDRERSPLHF,TGCGCCAGCAGCGACAGGGAGAGGTCACCCCTCCACTTT
TRBD1,TRBV28,.,TRBJ1-5,CASRSDRGHNQPQHF,TGTGCCAGCAGGTCGGACAGGGGGCATAATCAGCCCCAGCATTTT
TRBD2,TRBV5-1,.,TRBJ2-1,CASSLREVWNEQFF,TGCGCCAGCAGCCTGCGGGAGGTGTGGAATGAGCAGTTCTTC
TRBD1,TRBV30,.,TRBJ1-2,CASEGQRIYGYTF,TGTGCCTCAGAGGGACAGCGTATCTATGGCTACACCTTC
.,TRBV7-9,few,TRBJ2-1,CASSFTGEQFF,TGTGCCAGCAGCTTCACGGGTGAGCAGTTCTTC
TRBD2,TRBV7-3,.,TRBJ2-3,CASSLGGLAGGDTQYF,TGTGCCAGCAGCTTAGGGGGTCTAGCGGGAGGAGATACGCAGTATTTT
.,TRBV6-5,few,TRBJ1-2,CASRITGSGYTF,TGTGCCAGCAGGATCACAGGGTCCGGCTACACCTTC
TRBD1,TRBV2,.,TRBJ2-3,CASSEQGAGDTQYF,TGTGCCAGCAGTGAACAGGGGGCAGGGGATACGCAGTATTTT
.,TRBV5-6,.,TRBJ2-2,CASNGGPGELFF,TGTGCCAGCAACGGCGGCCCCGGGGAGCTGTTTTTT
.,TRBV5-1,.,TRBJ1-1,CASSLLGGRTEAFF,TGCGCCAGCAGCTTGCTCGGGGGTAGGACTGAAGCTTTCTTT
.,TRBV4-1,once,TRBJ2-1,CASSQARDSSYNEQFF,TGCGCCAGCAGCCAAGCCAGGGACTCATCCTACAATGAGCAGTTCTTC
TRBD1,TRBV2,.,TRBJ1-5,CASSLSPGQSNQPQHF,TGTGCCAGCAGTCTATCTCCGGGACAGAGCAATCAGCCCCAGCATTTT
.,TRBV5-5,.,TRBJ2-2,CASSPAGTTGELFF,TGTGCCAGCAGCCCCGCCGGGACTACCGGGGAGCTGTTTTTT
.,TRBV24-1,.,TRBJ2-5,CATSDPGQETQYF,TGTGCCACCAGTGATCCAGGTCAAGAGACCCAGTACTTC